The 7 T cell receptor beta chains below all came from one sample that was sequenced in a study of blood T cell repertoires in COVID-19. Produced via immunoSEQ multiplex PCR; TCRdb's table is partial and in-frame only. The repertoire includes 60,000 to 80,000 clones, around 88% of them detected once, and 6% to 7% sits in the top ten. Sequenced material: peripheral blood. The receptors shown here come from a woman in her seventies with acute or convalescent COVID-19.

This clone has a handful of counts. The chain carries TRBV10-3 and TRBJ2-3; 9 bases match TRBD1. CDR3 length: 15 residues. The J segment lost 0 bases and the V segment lost 5 bases, leaving 3 bases of the junction unmatched. Germline values: CDR1 ENHRY, CDR2 SYGVKD. For the CDR3, the DNA is TGTGCCATCAGTTATGGACAGGGGAGCACAGATACGCAGTATTTT. It yields the protein CAISYGQGSTDTQYF.

The chain carries TRBV5-4 and TRBJ1-4, with a tentative D call TRBD1 (6 bases). This CDR3 has 15 amino acids. V was trimmed by 0 bases and J by 5 bases, leaving 11 bases between them. Germline V CDR1 and CDR2: SGHNT, YYREEE (reference sequence). The CDR3: CASSLAGAGNEKLFF. The CDR3 DNA follows: TGTGCCAGCAGCTTGGCAGGGGCAGGGAATGAAAAACTGTTTTTT.

The chain combines TRBV27 with TRBJ2-7; unclear D gene. This CDR3 is built from 12 residues. Trimming took off 3 bases at V and 4 bases at J, with 7 bases between the two ends. Looked up from germline, CDR1 is MNHEY and CDR2 is SMNVEV (reference sequence). CDR3 region: CASSFSPYEQYF. The CDR3 nucleotides read TGTGCCAGCAGTTTTAGCCCATACGAGCAGTACTTC.

The J gene is TRBJ1-1, the V gene TRBV19; 7 nucleotides align to TRBD1. CDR1 and CDR2 (germline): LNHDA, SQIVND (reference sequence). The CDR3 consists of 16 residues. The V segment lost 7 bases and the J segment 8 bases; nucleotides outside the gene matches: 19. CDR3 in DNA: TGTGCCAGTACCCCTCACACAGGGGTTAAAGGTTCGGAAGCTTTCTTT. Encoded protein: CASTPHTGVKGSEAFF.

J is TRBJ2-7 and V is TRBV5-1; 13 nucleotides agree with TRBD2. Trimming at V came to 4 bases and at J to 6 bases, leaving 4 bases not matched to a gene. CDR1 SGHRS and CDR2 YFSETQ come from the germline V gene. The CDR3 runs 14 residues. CDR3 amino acids: CASSGTSGAREQYF. CDR3 DNA sequence: TGCGCCAGCAGCGGGACTAGCGGGGCCCGCGAGCAGTACTTC.

The V gene is TRBV5-1, the J gene TRBJ1-1; 8 bases are shared with TRBD1. This CDR3 has 15 amino acids. Germline values: CDR1 SGHRS, CDR2 YFSETQ. Losses at the gene ends were 0 bases for V and 4 bases for J; bases not matched to a gene: 5. CDR3: CASSLAHTGGTEAFF. In DNA form, the CDR3 reads TGCGCCAGCAGCTTGGCACATACAGGGGGCACTGAAGCTTTCTTT.

This clone was seen once. The chain employs TRBV7-9 and TRBJ2-7; TRBD2 might be the D (6 bases). V was pared by 6 bases and J by 2 bases, with 20 bases between. CDR1 SEHNR and CDR2 FQNEAQ come from the germline V gene (reference sequence). The CDR3 is 16 residues long. The CDR3 loop reads CASSYSGTPLPYEQYF. The DNA of the CDR3 is TGTGCCAGCAGTTATTCCGGGACTCCTCTGCCCTACGAGCAGTACTTC.